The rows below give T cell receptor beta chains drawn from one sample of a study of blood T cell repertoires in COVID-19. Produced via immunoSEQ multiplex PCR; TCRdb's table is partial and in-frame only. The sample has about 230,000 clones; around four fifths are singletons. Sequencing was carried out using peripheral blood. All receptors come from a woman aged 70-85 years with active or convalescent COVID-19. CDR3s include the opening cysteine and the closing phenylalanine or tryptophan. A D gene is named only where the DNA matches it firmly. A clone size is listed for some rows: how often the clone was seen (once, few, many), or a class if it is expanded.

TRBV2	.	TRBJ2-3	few	CASSEGRAAYTQYF	TGTGCCAGCAGTGAAGGGAGGGCCGCTTATACGCAGTATTTT
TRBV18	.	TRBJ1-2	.	CASSTSLGEDGYTF	TGTGCCAGCTCCACGTCACTCGGGGAAGATGGCTACACCTTC
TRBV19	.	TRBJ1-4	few	CASNPARSTTNEKLFF	TGTGCCAGTAACCCCGCGAGGAGCACAACTAATGAAAAACTGTTTTTT
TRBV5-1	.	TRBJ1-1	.	CASSADTFLEAFF	TGCGCCAGCAGTGCTGACACCTTCCTTGAAGCTTTCTTT
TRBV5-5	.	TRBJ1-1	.	CASRVFPSTEAFF	TGTGCCAGCAGAGTATTCCCGAGCACTGAAGCTTTCTTT
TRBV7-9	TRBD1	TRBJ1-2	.	CASRNTGQDYGYTF	TGTGCCAGCAGGAATACTGGACAGGACTATGGCTACACCTTC
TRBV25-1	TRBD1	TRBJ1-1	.	CASRRGGQGGTEAFF	TGTGCCAGCAGGAGGGGGGGACAGGGAGGCACTGAAGCTTTCTTT
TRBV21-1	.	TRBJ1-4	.	CASSNPENRGGKLFF	TGTGCCAGCAGCAACCCGGAAAACAGGGGTGGAAAACTGTTTTTT
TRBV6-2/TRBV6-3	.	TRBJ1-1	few	CASSRTVTEAFF	TGTGCCAGCAGTCGGACAGTCACTGAAGCTTTCTTT
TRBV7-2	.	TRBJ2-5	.	CASSTSRRETQYF	TGTGCCAGCAGCACGTCTAGGAGGGAGACCCAGTACTTC
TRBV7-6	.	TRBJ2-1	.	CASSPRDNEQFF	TGTGCCAGCAGCCCTCGAGACAATGAGCAGTTCTTC
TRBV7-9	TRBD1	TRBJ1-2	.	CASSPGQGHYGYTF	TGTGCCAGCAGCCCCGGACAGGGGCACTATGGCTACACCTTC
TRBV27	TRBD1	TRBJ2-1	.	CASSLQGADEQFF	TGTGCCAGCAGTTTACAGGGGGCCGATGAGCAGTTCTTC
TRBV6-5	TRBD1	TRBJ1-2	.	CASSYVGQGNYGYTF	TGTGCCAGCAGTTACGTGGGACAGGGGAACTATGGCTACACCTTC
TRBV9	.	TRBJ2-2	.	CASSVSSEGTGELFF	TGTGCCAGCAGCGTATCTAGCGAAGGCACCGGGGAGCTGTTTTTT
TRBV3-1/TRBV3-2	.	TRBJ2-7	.	CASSQATGVYEQYF	TGTGCCAGCAGCCAGGCTACGGGAGTGTACGAGCAGTACTTC
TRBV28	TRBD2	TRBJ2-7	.	CASTGAGVGSYEQYF	TGTGCCAGCACGGGAGCGGGAGTGGGGTCCTACGAGCAGTACTTC
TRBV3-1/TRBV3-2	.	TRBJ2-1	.	CASSQDSAPTNYNEQFF	TGTGCCAGCAGCCAAGATTCTGCCCCTACTAACTACAATGAGCAGTTCTTC
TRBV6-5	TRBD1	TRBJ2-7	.	CASRDRGQGYEQYF	TGTGCCAGCAGGGACAGGGGACAGGGCTACGAGCAGTACTTC
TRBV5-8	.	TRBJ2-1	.	CASSSQLGGSYNEQFF	TGTGCCAGCAGCTCACAACTGGGGGGCTCCTACAATGAGCAGTTCTTC
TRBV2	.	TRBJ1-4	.	CASSLYATNEKLFF	TGTGCCAGCAGCTTGTATGCAACTAATGAAAAACTGTTTTTT
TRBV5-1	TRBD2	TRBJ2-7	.	CASSFFSGSYEQYF	TGCGCCAGCAGCTTCTTCAGCGGGAGCTACGAGCAGTACTTC
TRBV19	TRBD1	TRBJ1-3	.	CASSIVGQGAGNTIYF	TGTGCCAGTAGTATCGTCGGACAGGGGGCTGGAAACACCATATATTTT
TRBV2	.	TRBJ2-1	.	CASSVQGDNEQFF	TGTGCCAGCAGTGTTCAGGGCGACAATGAGCAGTTCTTC
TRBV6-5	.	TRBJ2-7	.	CASTRDFSGGYEQYF	TGTGCCAGCACCAGGGACTTTTCAGGAGGTTACGAGCAGTACTTC
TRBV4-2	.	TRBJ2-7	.	CASSQERGTYYEQYF	TGTGCCAGCAGCCAAGAAAGGGGAACATACTACGAGCAGTACTTC
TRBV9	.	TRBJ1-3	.	CASSIAGNSGNTIYF	TGTGCCAGCAGCATCGCAGGGAACTCTGGAAACACCATATATTTT
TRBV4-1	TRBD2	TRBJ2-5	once	CASSQDGGVGAETQYF	TGCGCCAGCAGCCAAGATGGGGGGGTAGGCGCAGAGACCCAGTACTTC
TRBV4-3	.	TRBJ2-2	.	CASSQDATSLSLGELFF	TGCGCCAGCAGCCAAGATGCCACTAGTCTTAGCCTCGGGGAGCTGTTTTTT
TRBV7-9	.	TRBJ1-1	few	CASSSSWQGKTEAFF	TGTGCCAGCAGCTCGAGCTGGCAGGGGAAAACTGAAGCTTTCTTT
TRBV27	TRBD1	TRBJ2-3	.	CASSLEGTGGGTDTQYF	TGTGCCAGCAGTTTGGAGGGGACAGGGGGTGGGACAGATACGCAGTATTTT
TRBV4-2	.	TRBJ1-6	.	CASSQDLFSAGSPLHF	TGTGCCAGCAGCCAAGATTTATTCAGCGCTGGTTCACCCCTCCACTTT
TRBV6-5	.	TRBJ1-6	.	CASTVSHNSPLHF	TGTGCCAGCACGGTCTCCCATAATTCACCCCTCCACTTT
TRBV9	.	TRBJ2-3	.	CASSVVGSGYTDTQYF	TGTGCCAGCAGCGTAGTGGGTTCGGGGTACACAGATACGCAGTATTTT
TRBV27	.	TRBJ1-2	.	CASSLRGSPNYGYTF	TGTGCCAGCAGTTTAAGGGGCAGTCCTAACTATGGCTACACCTTC
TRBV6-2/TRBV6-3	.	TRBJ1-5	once	CASSSRTASDQPQHF	TGTGCCAGCAGTTCCCGGACTGCGAGTGATCAGCCCCAGCATTTT
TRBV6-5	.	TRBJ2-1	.	CASSYGAHNEQFF	TGTGCCAGCAGTTATGGGGCCCACAATGAGCAGTTCTTC
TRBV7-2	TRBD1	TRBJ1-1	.	CAIQTGLGGTEAFF	TGTGCCATCCAGACAGGGCTCGGTGGCACTGAAGCTTTCTTT
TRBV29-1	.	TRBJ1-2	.	CSVEGGGGGYTF	TGCAGCGTTGAAGGTGGGGGAGGTGGCTACACCTTC
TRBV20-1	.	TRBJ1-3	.	CSASLVAGNTIYF	TGCAGTGCTAGTCTGGTAGCTGGAAACACCATATATTTT
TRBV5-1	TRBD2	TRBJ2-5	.	CASSLSGGLAGEGETQYF	TGCGCCAGCAGCTTGTCCGGGGGTCTAGCGGGAGAGGGAGAGACCCAGTACTTC
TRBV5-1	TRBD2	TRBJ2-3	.	CASSPGGPADTQYF	TGCGCCAGCAGCCCGGGGGGGCCCGCCGATACGCAGTATTTT
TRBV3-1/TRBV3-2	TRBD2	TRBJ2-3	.	CASSPPRGREGTDTQYF	TGTGCCAGCAGCCCCCCCCGAGGGCGGGAGGGCACAGATACGCAGTATTTT
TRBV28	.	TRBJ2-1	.	CAVWELATLDNEQFF	TGTGCCGTATGGGAACTAGCAACCTTAGACAATGAGCAGTTCTTC
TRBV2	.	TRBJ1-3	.	CASGMTSGNTIYF	TGTGCCAGCGGTATGACTTCTGGAAACACCATATATTTT
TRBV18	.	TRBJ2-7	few	CASSGHYEQYF	TGTGCCAGCTCGGGCCACTACGAGCAGTACTTC
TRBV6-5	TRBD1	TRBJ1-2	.	CASSSPRDSYGYTF	TGTGCCAGCAGTTCGCCCCGGGACAGCTATGGCTACACCTTC
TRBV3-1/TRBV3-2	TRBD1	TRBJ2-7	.	CASSPFSDRAYEQYF	TGTGCCAGCAGCCCATTCTCGGACAGGGCGTACGAGCAGTACTTC
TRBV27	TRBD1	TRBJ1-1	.	CASSLDRGRTEAFF	TGTGCCAGCAGCCTGGACAGGGGTAGAACTGAAGCTTTCTTT